These 19 T cell receptor beta chains were sequenced from one sample in a study of blood T cell repertoires in COVID-19. The protocol was immunoSEQ multiplex PCR, while the TCRdb copy is restricted to in-frame clones and leaves out a portion. Of approximately 180,000 clones listed, about 88% are singletons. Sample: PBMCs or T cells enriched from blood (not recorded which). These receptors were obtained from a middle-aged woman with acute COVID-19.

This clone was detected only once. CDR3 coding DNA: TGTGCCAGCAGTTTGTCACAGCCCACGAAGACCCAGTACTTC. It codes for CASSLSQPTKTQYF. The chain recombines TRBV28 with TRBJ2-5; D unclear. The CDR3 covers 14 residues. Germline loops: CDR1 MDHEN, CDR2 SYDVKM. Trimming took 3 bases from V and 6 from J, leaving 14 bases between them.

This clone came up a few times. The chain recombines TRBV30 with TRBJ1-5; D is perhaps TRBD1 (6 bases). V lost 5 bases, J lost 0 bases, and 14 bases lay in between. The CDR3 consists of 15 residues. The germline gives CDR1 GTSNPN, CDR2 SVGIG (reference sequence). CDR3 in DNA: TGTGCCTGGTCGACAGGAATCCTTAGCAATCAGCCCCAGCATTTT. Its protein product is CAWSTGILSNQPQHF.

V gene TRBV2 combines with J gene TRBJ1-5, with TRBD1 matching 12 bases. V was pared by 6 bases and J by 6 bases, with 6 bases of the junction left unmatched. CDR1 and CDR2 (germline): SNHLY, FYNNEI. CDR3 length: 15 amino acids. The CDR3 protein is CASRGTGGAGQPQHF. The CDR3 nucleotides are TGTGCCAGCAGGGGGACAGGGGGCGCGGGTCAGCCCCAGCATTTT. Complete variable domain (other parts from reference TRBV2 and TRBJ1-5): EPEVTQTPSHQVTQMGQEVILRCVPISNHLYFYWYRQILGQKVEFLVSFYNNEISEKSEIFDDQFSVERPDGSNFTLKIRSTKLEDSAMYFCASRGTGGAGQPQHFGDGTRLSIL.

The V call is TRBV9, the J call TRBJ1-6; possible D gene TRBD1, 5 bases. This CDR3 has 16 residues. V lost 0 bases, J lost 7 bases, and 14 bases lay in between. CDR1 is SGDLS and CDR2 is YYNGEE in the germline V gene. The DNA for the CDR3 is TGTGCCAGCAGCGTAGGTGAAGGGGCCACCAATTCACCCCTCCACTTT. Translated, it gives CASSVGEGATNSPLHF.

V and J are TRBV6-6 and TRBJ2-7, with 8 bases that match TRBD2. V gave up 2 bases and J gave up 8 bases; unmatched junction bases: 5. Looked up from germline, CDR1 is MNHNY and CDR2 is SVGAGI (reference sequence). This CDR3 has 13 amino acids. This CDR3 reads CASSYGGGGQQYF. In nucleotides, the CDR3 is TGTGCCAGCAGTTACGGGGGCGGGGGGCAGCAGTACTTC.

This sequence joins TRBV11-2 and TRBJ2-3; 9 nucleotides line up with TRBD2. Germline V gives CDR1 SGHAT, CDR2 FQNNGV. The CDR3 is 17 amino acids. V gave up 6 bases and J gave up 2 bases; unmatched junction bases: 12. In nucleotides, the CDR3 is TGTGCCAGCAGAGGGGCGGGAGGGCCCTTCCTCACAGATACGCAGTATTTT. Translating it yields CASRGAGGPFLTDTQYF.

The V call is TRBV4-1, the J call TRBJ2-3, with TRBD1 identical over 8 bases. This CDR3 region has 18 residues. The V segment lost 4 bases and the J segment 3 bases; nucleotides outside the gene matches: 15. Germline CDR1 reads MGHRA; CDR2 reads YSYEKL. Here the CDR3 DNA reads TGCGCCAGCAGCCCCCCACCACTGACAGGGGTAGGGACAGATACGCAGTATTTT. Translating gives CASSPPPLTGVGTDTQYF.

The chain couples TRBV14 to TRBJ2-5; D unclear. Germline V gives CDR1 SGHDN, CDR2 FVKESK. The CDR3 totals 14 residues. V was clipped by 0 bases and J by 3 bases, with 8 bases between them. This CDR3 is CASSQDYPKETQYF. For the CDR3, the DNA is TGTGCCAGCAGCCAAGACTACCCAAAAGAGACCCAGTACTTC.

The V gene is TRBV27, the J gene TRBJ2-3; TRBD2 matches 14 bases. CDR3 length: 18 residues. Germline loops: CDR1 MNHEY, CDR2 SMNVEV (reference sequence). The trim removed 5 bases at V and 2 bases at J, leaving 9 bases unmatched. The CDR3 DNA reads TGTGCCAGCAGTCATCAAAGGACTAGCGGGGGGAACACAGATACGCAGTATTTT. It specifies CASSHQRTSGGNTDTQYF.

This chain uses TRBV4-1 with TRBJ2-7; D may be TRBD1 (6 bases). The CDR3 contains 15 residues. V dropped 4 bases and J dropped 0 bases, with 13 bases sitting between them. Germline V gene data show CDR1 as MGHRA and CDR2 as YSYEKL. The CDR3 nucleotides are TGCGCCAGCAGCCTAAGGACAGACAACTCCTACGAGCAGTACTTC. It is translated as CASSLRTDNSYEQYF.

The chain uses TRBV15 and TRBJ2-7; no clear D. V gave up 0 bases and J gave up 11 bases, with 11 bases separating them. Germline CDR1 and CDR2: LNHNV and YYDKDF (reference sequence). The CDR3 has 12 residues. The CDR3 loop is CATSREGHSEYF. The CDR3 nucleotides are TGTGCCACCAGCAGAGAGGGCCATTCGGAGTACTTC.

This clone was observed a few times. This chain connects TRBV19 to TRBJ2-1; 9 bases are a match to TRBD1. The germline gives CDR1 LNHDA, CDR2 SQIVND (reference sequence). There are 15 residues in the CDR3. V gave up 7 bases and J gave up 6 bases; unmatched junction bases: 10. The CDR3: CASKRRTGVVNEQFF. In DNA form, the CDR3 reads TGTGCCAGTAAGAGGAGGACAGGGGTCGTCAATGAGCAGTTCTTC.

This clone was counted between two and nine times. V gene TRBV5-1 combines with J gene TRBJ2-7; the D gene is possibly TRBD2 (5 bases). Germline V lookup: CDR1 SGHRS, CDR2 YFSETQ. The CDR3 spans 14 residues. V was cut by 4 bases and J by 4 bases, with 15 bases left in between. The CDR3 spells CASSAKDWKYEQYF. In nucleotides, the CDR3 is TGCGCCAGCAGCGCAAAGGACTGGAAGTACGAGCAGTACTTC.

The V and J genes are TRBV29-1 and TRBJ1-1; 8 nucleotides align to TRBD1. V was pared by 6 bases and J by 5 bases, with 8 bases of the junction left unmatched. There are 13 residues in the CDR3. Germline CDR1 and CDR2: SQVTM and ANQGSEA. DNA for the CDR3: TGCAGCGTAGCAGGGGGCGCGTGGACTGAAGCTTTCTTT. This encodes CSVAGGAWTEAFF.

The rearrangement links TRBV7-9 to TRBJ2-5; D is undetermined. The CDR3 is 14 residues long. In germline, CDR1 is SEHNR, CDR2 FQNEAQ (reference sequence). V lost 0 bases to trimming and J lost 2 bases, with 7 bases between them. The CDR3 region is CASSLASGQETQYF. The CDR3 coding sequence is TGTGCCAGCAGCTTAGCCTCCGGGCAAGAGACCCAGTACTTC.

The V call is TRBV12-5, the J call TRBJ2-1; 11 nucleotides align to TRBD1. The ends lost 0 bases at V and 8 bases at J; junction bases unmatched: 9. The CDR3 extends over 17 amino acids. CDR1 and CDR2 (germline): LGHNT, FRNRAP. CDR3 in DNA: TGTGCTAGTGGTTTGGTTCGGACAGGGGGCGATATTGATGAGCAGTTCTTC. Translated, it gives CASGLVRTGGDIDEQFF. The full variable domain, with the rest looked up from reference TRBV12-5 and TRBJ2-1, is DARVTQTPRHKVTEMGQEVTMRCQPILGHNTVFWYRQTMMQGLELLAYFRNRAPLDDSGMPKDRFSAEMPDATLATLKIQPSEPRDSAVYFCASGLVRTGGDIDEQFFGPGTRLTVL.

The chain recombines TRBV19 with TRBJ2-7; maybe TRBD1 (6 bases). Germline CDR1 LNHDA, CDR2 SQIVND (reference sequence). This CDR3 contains 16 residues. V dropped 1 base and J dropped 4 bases, with 17 bases sitting between them. DNA of the CDR3: TGTGCCAGTAGTATAGTGAGTACCAGGGGTCTTTACGAGCAGTACTTC. Protein sequence: CASSIVSTRGLYEQYF.

This clone has a single count. CDR3 sequence: CASSRLAGANSYQETQYF. Written as DNA, the CDR3 is TGTGCCAGCAGTCGACTAGCGGGGGCCAATTCGTACCAAGAGACCCAGTACTTC. The gene calls are TRBV7-9 and TRBJ2-5; TRBD2 aligns across 12 bases. The germline V gene encodes CDR1 SEHNR and CDR2 FQNEAQ (reference sequence). This CDR3 region has 18 residues. After removal of 6 bases from V and 0 bases from J, the junction contained 11 bases not matched to a gene. Using reference TRBV7-9 and TRBJ2-5 for the parts outside the CDR3, the full variable domain is DTGVSQNPRHKITKRGQNVTFRCDPISEHNRLYWYRQTLGQGPEFLTYFQNEAQLEKSRLLSDRFSAERPKGSFSTLEIQRTEQGDSAMYLCASSRLAGANSYQETQYFGPGTRLLVL.

The chain employs TRBV27 and TRBJ1-6; 9 bases match TRBD1. Germline CDR1 and CDR2: MNHEY and SMNVEV (reference sequence). V gave up 3 bases and J gave up 8 bases; unmatched junction bases: 2. The CDR3 has 14 residues. The CDR3 coding sequence is TGTGCCAGCAGTTTTACAGGGGGCTATTCACCCCTCCACTTT. Protein: CASSFTGGYSPLHF.